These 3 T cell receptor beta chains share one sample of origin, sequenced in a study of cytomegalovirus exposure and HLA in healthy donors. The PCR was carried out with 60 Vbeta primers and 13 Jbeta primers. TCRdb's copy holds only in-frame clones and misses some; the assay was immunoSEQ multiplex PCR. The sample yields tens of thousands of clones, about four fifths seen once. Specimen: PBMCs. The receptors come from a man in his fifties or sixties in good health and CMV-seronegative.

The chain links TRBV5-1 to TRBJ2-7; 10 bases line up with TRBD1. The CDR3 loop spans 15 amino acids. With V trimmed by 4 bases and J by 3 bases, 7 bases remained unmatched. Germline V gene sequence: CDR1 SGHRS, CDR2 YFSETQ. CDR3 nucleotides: TGCGCCAGCAGCCCTGGGACAGGGGAGGGCTACGAGCAGTACTTC. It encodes CASSPGTGEGYEQYF.

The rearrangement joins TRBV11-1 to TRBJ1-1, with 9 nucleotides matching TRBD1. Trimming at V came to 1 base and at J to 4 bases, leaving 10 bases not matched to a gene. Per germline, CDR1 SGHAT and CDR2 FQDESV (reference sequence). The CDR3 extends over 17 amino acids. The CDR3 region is CASSLEGTGYSGTEAFF. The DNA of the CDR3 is TGTGCCAGCAGCTTAGAGGGGACAGGGTATTCGGGCACTGAAGCTTTCTTT.

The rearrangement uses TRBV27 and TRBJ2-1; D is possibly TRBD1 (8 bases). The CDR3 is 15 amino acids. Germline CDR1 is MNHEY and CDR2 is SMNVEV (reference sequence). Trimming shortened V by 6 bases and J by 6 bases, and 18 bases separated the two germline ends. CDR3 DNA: TGTGCCAGCAGAACCACAGGGGGGGGAGGCAATGAGCAGTTCTTC. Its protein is CASRTTGGGGNEQFF.